The 25 T cell receptor beta chains given below trace back to one sample, sequenced in a study of T cell clones after liver transplantation. TCRdb's copy holds only in-frame clones and misses some; the assay was immunoSEQ multiplex PCR. Among tens of thousands of clones listed, about 70% were seen once. This specimen consisted of CD4+ T cells from blood, obtained at the 22-month timepoint. Receptor source: a human patient who received a liver transplant. Some T cells may arise from the graft donor.

CDR3 in DNA: TGTGCCAGCAGCCCGCACAGGGATTATGGCTACACCTTC. This codes for CASSPHRDYGYTF. The rearrangement links TRBV11-2 to TRBJ1-2; D possibly corresponds to TRBD1 (6 bases). Germline V gives CDR1 SGHAT, CDR2 FQNNGV. The CDR3 has 13 residues. Deletions cut 5 bases from V and 5 bases from J, with 12 bases between.

The V call is TRBV5-1, the J call TRBJ2-3; D might be TRBD2 (7 bases). Germline V gene sequence: CDR1 SGHRS, CDR2 YFSETQ. Trimming cost V 0 bases and J 0 bases, with 11 bases left between them. The CDR3 extends over 16 amino acids. CDR3 nucleotide sequence: TGCGCCAGCAGCTTGGCCGGGGGGCCGAGCACAGATACGCAGTATTTT. Protein sequence: CASSLAGGPSTDTQYF.

The chain recombines TRBV2 with TRBJ2-3, with D hard to call. V was pared by 6 bases and J by 9 bases, with 10 bases between. Germline V CDR1 and CDR2: SNHLY, FYNNEI. This CDR3 is 11 amino acids long. This chain's CDR3 is CASRVVETQYF. In DNA form, the CDR3 reads TGTGCCAGCAGGGTAGTAGAGACGCAGTATTTT.

V and J are TRBV5-1 and TRBJ1-1; no firm D call. CDR3 length equals 14 residues. Trimming took 0 bases from V and 6 from J, leaving 12 bases between them. CDR1 and CDR2 from the germline V gene are SGHRS and YFSETQ. CDR3 nucleotides: TGCGCCAGCAGCTTGGGTGGGGATAGGGCTGAAGCTTTCTTT. This translates into CASSLGGDRAEAFF.

The chain has TRBV28 and TRBJ1-3; 7 bases map to TRBD1. The V gene end was trimmed by 4 bases and the J gene end by 2 bases; junction bases not matched to a gene: 11. Germline V lookup: CDR1 MDHEN, CDR2 SYDVKM. The CDR3 consists of 17 residues. CDR3: CASSSLATGPPGNTIYF. DNA for the CDR3: TGTGCCAGCAGTTCTCTAGCGACAGGGCCGCCTGGAAACACCATATATTTT.

The chain has TRBV30 and TRBJ1-6; D call uncertain. The CDR3 contains 12 residues. Germline CDR1 GTSNPN, CDR2 SVGIG (reference sequence). The germline V and J ends were trimmed by 4 bases and 6 bases, with 7 bases remaining between them. The CDR3 DNA is TGTGCCTGGAATCTACCTAATTCACCCCTCCACTTT. Its protein product is CAWNLPNSPLHF. Supplemented by reference TRBV30 and TRBJ1-6, the full variable domain reads SQTIHQWPATLVQPVGSPLSLECTVEGTSNPNLYWYRQAAGRGLQLLFYSVGIGQISSEVPQNLSASRPQDRQFILSSKKLLLSDSGFYLCAWNLPNSPLHFGNGTRLTVT.

The rearrangement joins TRBV6-1 to TRBJ1-2, with a possible D match to TRBD1 (6 bases). The CDR3 has 13 residues. Germline V CDR1 and CDR2: MNHNS, SASEGT. The V gene lost 2 bases and the J gene lost 5 bases, with 9 bases spanning the gap. DNA for the CDR3: TGTGCCAGCAGTGAACAGGGGATGTATGGCTACACCTTC. This encodes CASSEQGMYGYTF.

The chain links TRBV5-6 to TRBJ2-7, with 8 positions matching TRBD1. This CDR3 contains 15 residues. Germline V lookup: CDR1 SGHDT, CDR2 YYEEEE. Trimming took 6 bases from V and 3 from J; bases not matched to a gene: 11. This CDR3 is CASNPPGQAFYEQYF. The CDR3 DNA reads TGTGCCAGCAACCCTCCGGGACAGGCTTTCTACGAGCAGTACTTC.

This clone came up once. The chain has TRBV21-1 and TRBJ2-7; the table assigns TRBD1, which was not confirmed against the DNA. TRBV21-1 is labeled a pseudogene. The CDR3 is 15 residues long. Here the CDR3 reads CASSPSTPDSYEQYF. The CDR3 coding sequence is TGTGCCAGCAGCCCTTCGACACCTGACTCCTACGAGCAGTACTTC.

For the CDR3, the DNA is TGTGCCTGGAATGACAGGGCCCCCTACAATGAGCAGTTCTTC. This codes for CAWNDRAPYNEQFF. This rearrangement joins TRBV30 to TRBJ2-1; 7 nucleotides line up with TRBD1. The CDR3 spans 14 residues. V trimming: 4 bases; J trimming: 2 bases; junction bases outside the gene matches: 5. Germline values: CDR1 GTSNPN, CDR2 SVGIG (reference sequence).

This clone has just a few counts. The CDR3 is CASSFGPFEKLFF. DNA of the CDR3: TGTGCCAGCAGCTTCGGACCGTTTGAAAAACTGTTTTTT. The chain carries TRBV11-2 and TRBJ1-4; no reliable D call. This CDR3 spans 13 amino acids. Germline V gives CDR1 SGHAT, CDR2 FQNNGV. V was shortened by 3 bases and J by 7 bases, with 9 bases between the two germline ends.

The chain has TRBV6-5 and TRBJ2-2; TRBD1 might be the D (6 bases). CDR1 and CDR2 from the germline V gene are MNHEY and SVGAGI. Trimming left V 6 bases short and J 7 bases short, with 18 bases between. This CDR3 has 15 amino acids. The CDR3 nucleotides are TGTGCCAGCAGCCGACAGGTGGCAAGTGTCGGGGAGCTGTTTTTT. It translates to CASSRQVASVGELFF.

This rearrangement joins TRBV6-1 to TRBJ1-4; unclear D gene. CDR3 size: 11 residues. The V end was cut by 10 bases, the J end by 11 bases, with 14 bases between. CDR1 is MNHNS, CDR2 SASEGT, per germline. Here the CDR3 reads CATSGGGKLFF. The CDR3 DNA reads as TGTGCCACCTCGGGAGGTGGGAAACTGTTTTTT.

This chain links TRBV7-3 with TRBJ1-1; the D gene is possibly TRBD1 (5 bases). V lost 5 bases and J 1 base, leaving 14 bases between the germline ends. This CDR3 region has 15 residues. Germline V CDR1 and CDR2: SGHTA, FQGTGA. CDR3 DNA sequence: TGTGCCAGCAGCCTGGAGGGGTTTACGAACACTGAAGCTTTCTTT. It yields the protein CASSLEGFTNTEAFF.

V is TRBV5-5 and J is TRBJ1-2; no clear D. The germline V gene encodes CDR1 SGHKS and CDR2 YYEKEE (reference sequence). Trimming stripped 0 bases from V and 2 bases from J, with 8 bases between. The CDR3 loop spans 14 amino acids. The CDR3 loop reads CASSLDGRNYGYTF. For the CDR3, the DNA is TGTGCCAGCAGCTTGGACGGCAGAAACTATGGCTACACCTTC. The whole variable domain, filled in from reference TRBV5-5 and TRBJ1-2, reads DAGVTQSPTHLIKTRGQQVTLRCSPISGHKSVSWYQQVLGQGPQFIFQYYEKEERGRGNFPDRFSARQFPNYSSELNVNALLLGDSALYLCASSLDGRNYGYTFGSGTRLTVV.

There are a few counts of this clone. The chain recombines TRBV7-2 with TRBJ2-2, with TRBD2 as a possible D gene (5 bases). The CDR3 runs 15 residues. Germline CDR1 and CDR2: SGHTA and FQGNSA. Trimming left V 5 bases short and J 1 base short, with 11 bases between. The DNA for the CDR3 is TGTGCCAGCAGCGGGAGCCTTTTGAACACCGGGGAGCTGTTTTTT. Residues: CASSGSLLNTGELFF.

This sequence joins TRBV18 and TRBJ2-5; TRBD1 agrees at 9 bases. V lost 4 bases to trimming and J lost 2 bases; unmatched junction nucleotides: 5. Germline V gives CDR1 KGHSH, CDR2 LQKENI. The CDR3 is made up of 15 amino acids. CDR3 in DNA: TGTGCCAGCTCACAACCGGGACAGGGACAAGAGACCCAGTACTTC. Its translation is CASSQPGQGQETQYF.

The gene calls are TRBV28 and TRBJ2-1; 8 nucleotides line up with TRBD1. Germline CDR1 MDHEN, CDR2 SYDVKM. This CDR3 comprises 15 residues. J lost 7 bases, V lost 3 bases, and 8 bases had no gene match. The chain's CDR3 is CASSFPGGAGNEQFF. In nucleotides, the CDR3 is TGTGCCAGCAGTTTCCCAGGGGGCGCGGGGAATGAGCAGTTCTTC. The whole variable domain, remainder taken from reference TRBV28 and TRBJ2-1, is DVKVTQSSRYLVKRTGEKVFLECVQDMDHENMFWYRQDPGLGLRLIYFSYDVKMKEKGDIPEGYSVSREKKERFSLILESASTNQTSMYLCASSFPGGAGNEQFFGPGTRLTVL.

In its sample, this clone was seen once. The rearrangement links TRBV27 to TRBJ1-1, with D perhaps TRBD1 (5 bases). CDR1 MNHEY and CDR2 SMNVEV come from the germline V gene (reference sequence). V was trimmed by 6 bases and J by 4 bases, leaving 18 bases between them. The CDR3 totals 15 residues. The CDR3 here is CASRPDMVRGTEAFF. In DNA form, the CDR3 reads TGTGCCAGCAGACCCGACATGGTTAGGGGCACTGAAGCTTTCTTT.

The chain joins TRBV28 to TRBJ1-4; weak D call: TRBD1 (6 bases). Per germline, CDR1 MDHEN and CDR2 SYDVKM. Trimming stripped 4 bases from V and 5 bases from J, with 17 bases between. The CDR3 loop spans 16 amino acids. DNA for the CDR3: TGTGCCAGCAGTTACTTAGGGGGACGGAGAAATGAAAAACTGTTTTTT. Translating gives CASSYLGGRRNEKLFF.

This clone has more than one count but fewer than ten. The rearrangement joins TRBV10-3 to TRBJ1-4, with 7 bases aligning to TRBD1. V shed 6 bases, J shed 0 bases, and the junction held 4 bases outside the gene matches. Germline lookup yields CDR1 ENHRY and CDR2 SYGVKD. The CDR3 runs 15 residues. Here the CDR3 reads CAIRSGQATNEKLFF. The CDR3 nucleotides are TGTGCCATCAGAAGCGGACAGGCAACTAATGAAAAACTGTTTTTT.

V is TRBV9 and J is TRBJ2-7; D remains unclear. V was clipped by 2 bases and J by 2 bases, with 11 bases between them. This CDR3 comprises 14 residues. Germline V gene sequence: CDR1 SGDLS, CDR2 YYNGEE. The CDR3 DNA follows: TGTGCCAGCAGCGTCCTAAGCGCAACCTACGAGCAGTACTTC. Its protein is CASSVLSATYEQYF.

This chain joins TRBV4-2 and TRBJ1-4; maybe TRBD1 (5 bases). The CDR3 contains 12 residues. V shed 0 bases and J shed 13 bases, with 9 bases lying between them. The germline V gene has CDR1 LGHNA and CDR2 YNFKEQ. This CDR3 reads CASSQEGGGLFF. In DNA form, the CDR3 reads TGTGCCAGCAGCCAAGAGGGGGGGGGACTGTTTTTT.

Points on this clone: Compared with germline, one end of the junction differs, possibly owing to a read error. The V call is TRBV30, the J call TRBJ2-1; D gene unclear. The germline CDR1 and CDR2 sequences are GTSNPN and SVGIG (reference sequence). The CDR3 consists of 11 residues. Written as DNA, the CDR3 is TGTGCCTGGAGTAAAGGAGCCCTTACAATCTTC. Translation: CAWSKGALTIF. Together with reference TRBV30 and TRBJ2-1, the CDR3 gives the full variable domain: SQTIHQWPATLVQPVGSPLSLECTVEGTSNPNLYWYRQAAGRGLQLLFYSVGIGQISSEVPQNLSASRPQDRQFILSSKKLLLSDSGFYLCAWSKGALTIFGPGTRLTVL.

V and J are TRBV7-9 and TRBJ1-6, with no clear D. The CDR3 length is 17 residues. V lost 0 bases to trimming and J lost 6 bases, with 15 bases between them. Per germline, CDR1 SEHNR and CDR2 FQNEAQ (reference sequence). CDR3 nucleotide sequence: TGTGCCAGCAGCTTAGCCGCCGGGCCTAGGCTTAATTCACCCCTCCACTTT. Its protein product is CASSLAAGPRLNSPLHF.